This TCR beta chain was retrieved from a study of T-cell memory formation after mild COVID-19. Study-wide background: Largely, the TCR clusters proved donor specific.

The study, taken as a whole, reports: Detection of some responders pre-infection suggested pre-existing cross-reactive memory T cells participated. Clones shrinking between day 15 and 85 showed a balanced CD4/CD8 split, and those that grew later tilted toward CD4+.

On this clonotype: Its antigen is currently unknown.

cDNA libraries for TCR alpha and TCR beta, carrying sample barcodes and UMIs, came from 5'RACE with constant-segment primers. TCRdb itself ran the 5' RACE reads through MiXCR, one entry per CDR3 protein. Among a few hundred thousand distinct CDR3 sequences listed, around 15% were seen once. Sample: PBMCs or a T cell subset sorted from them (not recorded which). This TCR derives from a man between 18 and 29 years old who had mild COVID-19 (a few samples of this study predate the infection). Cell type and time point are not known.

DNA for the CDR3: TGTGCCAGCACTTCAGGGGGGAAAAATGAGCAGTTCTTC. Translating it yields CASTSGGKNEQFF. The rearrangement links TRBV2 to TRBJ2-1, with D tentatively TRBD1 (7 bases). CDR1 is SNHLY and CDR2 is FYNNEI in the germline V gene. With 7 bases removed from V and 7 bases from J, the gap between germline ends came to 14 bases. The CDR3 has 13 residues.